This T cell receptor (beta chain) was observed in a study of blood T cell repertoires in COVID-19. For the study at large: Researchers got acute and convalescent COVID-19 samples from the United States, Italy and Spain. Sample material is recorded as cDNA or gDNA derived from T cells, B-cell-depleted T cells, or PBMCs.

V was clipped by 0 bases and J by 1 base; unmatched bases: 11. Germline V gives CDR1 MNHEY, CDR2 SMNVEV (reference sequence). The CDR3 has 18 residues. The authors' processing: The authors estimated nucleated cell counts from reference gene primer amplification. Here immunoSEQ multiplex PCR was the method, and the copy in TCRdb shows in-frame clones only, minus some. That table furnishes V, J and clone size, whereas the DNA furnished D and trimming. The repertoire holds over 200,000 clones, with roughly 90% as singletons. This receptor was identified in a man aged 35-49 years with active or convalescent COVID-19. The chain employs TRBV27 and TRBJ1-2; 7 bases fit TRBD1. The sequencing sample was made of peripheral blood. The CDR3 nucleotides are TGTGCCAGCAGTTTATCGAACAGGGGCCAACCGATTAACTATGGCTACACCTTC. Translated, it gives CASSLSNRGQPINYGYTF.